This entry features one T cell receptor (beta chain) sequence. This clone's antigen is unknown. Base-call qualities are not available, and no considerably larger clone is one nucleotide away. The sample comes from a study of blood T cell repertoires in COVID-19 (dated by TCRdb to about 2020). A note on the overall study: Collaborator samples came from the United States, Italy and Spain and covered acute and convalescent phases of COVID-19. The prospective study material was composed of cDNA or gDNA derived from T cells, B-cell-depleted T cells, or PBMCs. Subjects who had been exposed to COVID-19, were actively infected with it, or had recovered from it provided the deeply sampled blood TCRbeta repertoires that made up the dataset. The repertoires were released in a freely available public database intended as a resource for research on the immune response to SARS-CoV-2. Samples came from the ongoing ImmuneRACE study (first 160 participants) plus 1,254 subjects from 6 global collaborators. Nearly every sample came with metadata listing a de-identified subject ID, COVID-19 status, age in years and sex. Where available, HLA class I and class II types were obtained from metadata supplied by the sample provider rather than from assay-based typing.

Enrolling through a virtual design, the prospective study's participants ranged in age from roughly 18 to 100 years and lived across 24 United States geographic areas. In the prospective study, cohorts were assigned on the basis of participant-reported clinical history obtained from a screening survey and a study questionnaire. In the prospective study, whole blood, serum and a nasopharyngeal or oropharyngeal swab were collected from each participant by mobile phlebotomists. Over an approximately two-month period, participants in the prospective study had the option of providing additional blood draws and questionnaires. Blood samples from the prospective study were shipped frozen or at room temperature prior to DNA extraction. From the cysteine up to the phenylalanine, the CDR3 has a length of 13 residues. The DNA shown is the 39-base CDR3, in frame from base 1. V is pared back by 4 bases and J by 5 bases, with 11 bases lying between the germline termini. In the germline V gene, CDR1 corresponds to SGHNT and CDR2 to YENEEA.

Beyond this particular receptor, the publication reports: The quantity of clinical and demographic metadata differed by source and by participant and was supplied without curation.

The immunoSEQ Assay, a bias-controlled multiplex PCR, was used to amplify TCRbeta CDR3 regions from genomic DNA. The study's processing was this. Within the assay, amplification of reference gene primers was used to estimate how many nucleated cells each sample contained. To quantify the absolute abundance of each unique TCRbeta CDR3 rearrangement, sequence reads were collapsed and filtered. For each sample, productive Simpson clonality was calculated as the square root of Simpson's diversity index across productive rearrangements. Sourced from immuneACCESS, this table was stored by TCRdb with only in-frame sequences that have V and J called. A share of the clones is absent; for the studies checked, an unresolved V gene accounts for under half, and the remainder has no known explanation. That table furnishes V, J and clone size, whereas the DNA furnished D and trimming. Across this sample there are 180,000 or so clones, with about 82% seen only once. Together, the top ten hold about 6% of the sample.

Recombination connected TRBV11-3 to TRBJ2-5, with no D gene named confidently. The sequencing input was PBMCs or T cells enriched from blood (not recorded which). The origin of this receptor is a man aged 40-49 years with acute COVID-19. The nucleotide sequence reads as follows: TGTGCCAGCAGCTCCCGAGCGTCGGAGACCCAGTACTTC. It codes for CASSSRASETQYF.